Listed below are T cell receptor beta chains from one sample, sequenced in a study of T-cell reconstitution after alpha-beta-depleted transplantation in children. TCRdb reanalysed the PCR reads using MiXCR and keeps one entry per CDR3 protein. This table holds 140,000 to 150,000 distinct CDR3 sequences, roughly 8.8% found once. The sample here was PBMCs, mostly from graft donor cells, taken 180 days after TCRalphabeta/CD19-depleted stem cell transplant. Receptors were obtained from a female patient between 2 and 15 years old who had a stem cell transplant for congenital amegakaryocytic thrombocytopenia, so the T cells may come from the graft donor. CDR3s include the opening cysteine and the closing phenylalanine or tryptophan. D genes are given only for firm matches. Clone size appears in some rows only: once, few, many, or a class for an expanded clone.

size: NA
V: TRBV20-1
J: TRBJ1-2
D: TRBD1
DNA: TGCAGTGCTAGAGAAGACAGGGAGACCTATGGCTACACCTTC
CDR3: CSAREDRETYGYTF

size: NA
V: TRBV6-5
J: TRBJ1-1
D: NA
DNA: TGTGCCAGCAGTTATGGTCAGATGAACACTGAAGCTTTCTTT
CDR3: CASSYGQMNTEAFF

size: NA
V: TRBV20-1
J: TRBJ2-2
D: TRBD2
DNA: TGCAGTGCCCCAAGGGGACTAGCGGGAGGGAACACCGGGGAGCTGTTTTTT
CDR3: CSAPRGLAGGNTGELFF

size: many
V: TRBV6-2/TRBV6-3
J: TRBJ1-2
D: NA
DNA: TGTGCCAGCAGTAACATTCGGATCCCAAACTATGGCTACACCTTC
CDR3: CASSNIRIPNYGYTF

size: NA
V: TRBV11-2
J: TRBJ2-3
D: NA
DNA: TGTGCCAGCAGCTTAGAGGCGGCGCCTTCTAGGGCAGATACGCTGTATTTT
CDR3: CASSLEAAPSRADTLYF

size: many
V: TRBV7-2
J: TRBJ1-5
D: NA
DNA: TGTGCCAGCAGCTTAGCGGGGCCTACTAGCAATCAGCCCCAGCATTTT
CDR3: CASSLAGPTSNQPQHF

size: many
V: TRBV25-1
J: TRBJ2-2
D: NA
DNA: TGTGCCAGCAGTCCCGGCATTTGGGACACCGGGGAGCTGTTTTTT
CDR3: CASSPGIWDTGELFF

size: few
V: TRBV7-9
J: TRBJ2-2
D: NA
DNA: TGTGCCAGCAGCCCCCGACCAGGCACCGGGGAGCTGTTTTTT
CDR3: CASSPRPGTGELFF

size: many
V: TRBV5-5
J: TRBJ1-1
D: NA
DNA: TGTGCCAGCAGCTTAACAGGGTGGGCTGAAGCTTTCTTT
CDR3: CASSLTGWAEAFF

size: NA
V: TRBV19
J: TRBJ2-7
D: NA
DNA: TGTGCCAGTAGCCCCGGGGCACTGGAGTTCGAGCAGTACTTC
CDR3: CASSPGALEFEQYF

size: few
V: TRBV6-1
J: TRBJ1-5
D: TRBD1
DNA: TGTGCCAGCAGATTGGGACAGGGCAATCAGCCCCAGCATTTT
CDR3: CASRLGQGNQPQHF

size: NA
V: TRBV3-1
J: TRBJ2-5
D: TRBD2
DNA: TGTGCCAGCAGCACTCGCGGGAGTAGTTGGGAGACCCAGTACTTC
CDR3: CASSTRGSSWETQYF

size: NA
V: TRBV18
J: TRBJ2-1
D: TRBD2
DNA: TGTGCCAGCTCACCACCCAATAGCGGGAACTATGAGCAGTTCTTC
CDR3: CASSPPNSGNYEQFF

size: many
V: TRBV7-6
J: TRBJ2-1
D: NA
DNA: TGTGCCAGCAGCCGGCTAACGGATGAGCAGTTCTTC
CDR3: CASSRLTDEQFF

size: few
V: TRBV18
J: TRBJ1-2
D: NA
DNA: TGTGCCAGCTCACCGCGACAGGAGGGAGGGTATGGCTACACCTTC
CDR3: CASSPRQEGGYGYTF

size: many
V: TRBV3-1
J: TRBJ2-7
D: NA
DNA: TGTGCCAGCAGCCAAGGGCGGGGCTCCTACGAGCAGTACTTC
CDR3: CASSQGRGSYEQYF

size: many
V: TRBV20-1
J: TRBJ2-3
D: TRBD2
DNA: TGCAGTGCTGCTGGGACTAGCGGGATATTATTTTCAGATACGCAGTATTTT
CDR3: CSAAGTSGILFSDTQYF

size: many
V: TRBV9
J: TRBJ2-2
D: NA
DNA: TGTGCCAGCTGTGTGGGCCGCATCCCGGCCGGGGAGCTGTTTTTT
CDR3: CASCVGRIPAGELFF

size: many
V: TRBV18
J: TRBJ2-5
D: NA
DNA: TGTGCCAGCTCACCACTCCAATTCGTGGGATGGCAAGAGACCCAGTACTTC
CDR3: CASSPLQFVGWQETQYF

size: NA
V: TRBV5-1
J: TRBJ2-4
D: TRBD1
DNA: TGCGCCAGCAGCGGAGACAGGGGACGGGCCAAAAACATTCAGTACTTC
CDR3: CASSGDRGRAKNIQYF

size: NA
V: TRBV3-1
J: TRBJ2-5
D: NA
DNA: TGTGCCAGCAGCCAAGACCAGATCTCCTCAGAGACCCAGTACTTC
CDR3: CASSQDQISSETQYF

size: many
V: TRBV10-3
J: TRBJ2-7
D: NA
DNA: TGTGCCACCGCAACAGAGGGGGTCTCCTACGAGCAGTACTTC
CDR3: CATATEGVSYEQYF

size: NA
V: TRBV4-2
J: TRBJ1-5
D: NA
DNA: TGTGCCATCGGCCCGGGGGGGGGGCGAGTCCAGCATTTT
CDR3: CAIGPGGGRVQHF

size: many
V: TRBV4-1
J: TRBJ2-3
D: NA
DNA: TGCGCCAGCAGCCCTGCGGGGAGACGCACAGAGGATACGCAGTATTTT
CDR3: CASSPAGRRTEDTQYF

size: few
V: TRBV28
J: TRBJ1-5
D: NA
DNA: TGTGCCAGCAGTTTAGTGACATTAAATCAGCCCCAGCATTTT
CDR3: CASSLVTLNQPQHF

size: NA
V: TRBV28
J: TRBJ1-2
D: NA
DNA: TGTGCCAGCGGTTTATTTGCGGGTTATGGCTACACCTTC
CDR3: CASGLFAGYGYTF

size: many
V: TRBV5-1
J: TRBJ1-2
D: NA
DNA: TGCGCCAGCAGCTTGAATGGCTATGGCTACACCTTC
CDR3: CASSLNGYGYTF

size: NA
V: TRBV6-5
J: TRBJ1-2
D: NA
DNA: TGTGCCAGCATTCGTTGGGGGAAGAACTATGGCTACACCTTC
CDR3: CASIRWGKNYGYTF